The 17 T cell receptor beta chains presented below share a single source sample, sequenced in a study of T-cell reconstitution after alpha-beta-depleted transplantation in children. Construction of the TCRbeta library involved unique molecular identifiers. Via MiXCR, TCRdb re-called the PCR reads, giving one row per CDR3 protein. The data hold fewer than 250,000 distinct CDR3 sequences, with around 7.8% observed a single time. Sequenced material: PBMCs, mostly from graft donor cells, taken 180 days after TCRalphabeta/CD19-depleted stem cell transplant. The receptor source for this set is a male patient under 18 who had a stem cell transplant for acute lymphoblastic leukemia, so the T cells may come from the graft donor.

This clonotype has ten or more counts. The gene calls are TRBV28 and TRBJ2-2, with D possibly being TRBD1 (6 bases). CDR1 and CDR2 (germline): MDHEN, SYDVKM. Deletions cut 4 bases from V and 7 bases from J, with 10 bases between. The length of the CDR3 is 13 residues. The CDR3: CASSSGAFGELFF. Here the CDR3 DNA reads TGTGCCAGCAGTTCAGGGGCTTTCGGGGAGCTGTTTTTT.

This clonotype was observed many times. The chain combines TRBV12-3 or TRBV12-4 with TRBJ2-3, with TRBD2 matching over 10 bases. CDR3 size: 15 residues. Trimming cost V 5 bases and J 2 bases; bases outside gene matches: 4. CDR3 amino acids: CASSELAGSTDTQYF. In nucleotides, the CDR3 is TGTGCCAGCAGTGAACTAGCGGGGTCCACAGATACGCAGTATTTT.

CDR3 protein: CASSPRLQGARSTEAFF. The DNA of the CDR3 is TGTGCCAGCTCACCACGTTTGCAGGGGGCGAGGTCCACTGAAGCTTTCTTT. V gene TRBV18 combines with J gene TRBJ1-1; 8 bases are a match to TRBD1. J gave up 4 bases and V 1 base, and 11 bases lay outside the gene matches. From germline, CDR1 is KGHSH and CDR2 LQKENI. This CDR3 spans 17 amino acids. Using reference TRBV18 and TRBJ1-1 for the parts outside the CDR3, the full variable domain is NAGVMQNPRHLVRRRGQEARLRCSPMKGHSHVYWYRQLPEEGLKFMVYLQKENIIDESGMPKERFSAEFPKEGPSILRIQQVVRGDSAAYFCASSPRLQGARSTEAFFGQGTRLTVV.

This clonotype has only a few counts. This chain uses TRBV11-2 with TRBJ2-6; 11 bases agree with TRBD2. After removal of 5 bases from V and 1 base from J, the junction contained 7 bases not matched to a gene. CDR3 length: 18 residues. The V gene's germline CDR1 is SGHAT and CDR2 FQNNGV. CDR3 nucleotides: TGTGCCAGCAGCCCCCGGACTAGCGGGCCTTCTGGGGCCAACGTCCTGACTTTC. Protein: CASSPRTSGPSGANVLTF.

This clonotype was counted ten times or more. The chain carries TRBV20-1 and TRBJ2-3; TRBD2 matches 7 bases. Germline CDR1 and CDR2: DFQATT and SNEGSKA (reference sequence). After removal of 5 bases from V and 0 bases from J, the junction contained 5 bases not matched to a gene. The CDR3 runs to 14 residues. CDR3 DNA: TGCAGTGCTTACGAAGCGGGGAGCACAGATACGCAGTATTTT. This encodes CSAYEAGSTDTQYF.

This clonotype was detected ten times or more. This chain uses TRBV28 with TRBJ1-2, with 10 bases fitting TRBD1. Losses at the gene ends were 3 bases for V and 6 bases for J; bases not matched to a gene: 4. The CDR3 contains 14 residues. CDR1 and CDR2 from the germline V gene are MDHEN and SYDVKM. The CDR3 DNA reads as TGTGCCAGCAGTTTCCCCGGGACAGGGGATGGCTACACCTTC. It codes for CASSFPGTGDGYTF.

This rearrangement joins TRBV24-1 to TRBJ2-2, with 8 positions matching TRBD1. CDR3 size: 16 residues. Per germline, CDR1 KGHDR and CDR2 SFDVKD. The trim removed 3 bases at V and 6 bases at J, leaving 8 bases unmatched. The CDR3 nucleotides read TGTGCCACCAGTGATACAAGCCGGACAGGGTCCGGGGAGCTGTTTTTT. It yields the protein CATSDTSRTGSGELFF.

This clonotype was seen at least ten times. The rearrangement links TRBV27 to TRBJ2-5; 7 positions match TRBD1. The CDR3 covers 15 residues. The V gene end was trimmed by 5 bases and the J gene end by 5 bases; junction bases not matched to a gene: 11. The germline V gene has CDR1 MNHEY and CDR2 SMNVEV (reference sequence). Here the CDR3 DNA reads TGTGCCAGCAGTCCCCTATTAACAGGGGACGAGACCCAGTACTTC. Amino acid sequence: CASSPLLTGDETQYF.

This clonotype came up a few times. This chain joins TRBV5-4 and TRBJ2-7; D is unclear. The length of the CDR3 is 15 residues. V was pared by 0 bases and J by 5 bases, with 15 bases between. Looked up from germline, CDR1 is SGHNT and CDR2 is YYREEE (reference sequence). The CDR3 region is CASSLERNQNHEQYF. In DNA form, the CDR3 reads TGTGCCAGCAGCTTGGAGCGTAACCAGAACCACGAGCAGTACTTC. Full variable domain (missing parts from reference TRBV5-4 and TRBJ2-7): ETGVTQSPTHLIKTRGQQVTLRCSSQSGHNTVSWYQQALGQGPQFIFQYYREEENGRGNFPPRFSGLQFPNYSSELNVNALELDDSALYLCASSLERNQNHEQYFGPGTRLTVT.

This clonotype has a count of ten or more. Here the CDR3 DNA reads TGTGCCAGCAGTCTCACCGGGGGTGCAGATACGCAGTATTTT. This sequence encodes CASSLTGGADTQYF. The chain employs TRBV12-3 or TRBV12-4 and TRBJ2-3; the D gene is possibly TRBD2 (6 bases). Trimming shortened V by 5 bases and J by 4 bases, and 13 bases separated the two germline ends. There are 14 residues in the CDR3.

This clonotype was recorded many times. The chain links TRBV5-1 to TRBJ2-5; D call uncertain. The length of the CDR3 is 14 residues. Per the germline V gene, CDR1 is SGHRS and CDR2 is YFSETQ. The V gene lost 0 bases and the J gene lost 5 bases, with 11 bases spanning the gap. Here the CDR3 DNA reads TGCGCCAGCAGCTTGGCCGACTCAAGGGAGACCCAGTACTTC. The encoded protein is CASSLADSRETQYF. Full variable domain (outside the CDR3, taken from reference TRBV5-1 and TRBJ2-5): KAGVTQTPRYLIKTRGQQVTLSCSPISGHRSVSWYQQTPGQGLQFLFEYFSETQRNKGNFPGRFSGRQFSNSRSEMNVSTLELGDSALYLCASSLADSRETQYFGPGTRLLVL.

This clonotype was detected ten times or more. The rearrangement joins TRBV28 to TRBJ2-5; D ambiguous. The germline V gene encodes CDR1 MDHEN and CDR2 SYDVKM. The CDR3 is made up of 15 amino acids. V was trimmed by 5 bases and J by 7 bases, leaving 20 bases between them. The CDR3 sequence is CASSLEGPSGRTQYF. DNA for the CDR3: TGTGCCAGCAGTCTTGAAGGCCCTTCAGGAAGGACCCAGTACTTC.

This clonotype has a count of ten or more. The chain recombines TRBV20-1 with TRBJ1-1; D uncertain. The germline V and J ends were trimmed by 3 bases and 2 bases, with 7 bases remaining between them. Looked up from germline, CDR1 is DFQATT and CDR2 is SNEGSKA (reference sequence). This CDR3 has 12 residues. The CDR3 is CSAREPNTEAFF. CDR3 DNA sequence: TGCAGTGCTAGGGAACCCAACACTGAAGCTTTCTTT.

The table lists this clonotype with many counts. The chain links TRBV6-1 to TRBJ2-3; D is unresolved. The CDR3 has 11 amino acids. In germline, CDR1 is MNHNS, CDR2 SASEGT. V was trimmed by 4 bases and J by 13 bases, leaving 12 bases between them. The CDR3 reads CASSVTAPEYF. CDR3 sequence (DNA): TGTGCCAGCAGTGTGACCGCTCCGGAGTATTTT.

This clonotype was observed many times. This chain links TRBV20-1 with TRBJ2-7, with TRBD1 as a possible D gene (6 bases). V gave up 3 bases and J gave up 2 bases, with 11 bases separating them. Germline loops: CDR1 DFQATT, CDR2 SNEGSKA (reference sequence). The CDR3 runs to 13 residues. The DNA of the CDR3 is TGCAGTGCTAGCACAGGGCGGCCCTACGAGCAGTACTTC. Residues: CSASTGRPYEQYF.

This clonotype has at least ten counts. The V gene is TRBV11-2, the J gene TRBJ1-5; the D gene is possibly TRBD1 (5 bases). The CDR3 runs 14 residues. Germline V gene lookup returns CDR1 SGHAT and CDR2 FQNNGV. The germline V and J ends were trimmed by 5 bases and 3 bases, with 11 bases remaining between them. The CDR3 DNA reads as TGTGCCAGCAGCCTGGGGGGGTTCAATCAGCCCCAGCATTTT. Its protein product is CASSLGGFNQPQHF.

Ten or more counts support this clonotype. The V call is TRBV6-1, the J call TRBJ2-3, with a weak D call TRBD1 (6 bases). Per germline, CDR1 MNHNS and CDR2 SASEGT. CDR3 size: 15 residues. Trimming shortened V by 6 bases and J by 5 bases, and 18 bases separated the two germline ends. CDR3 sequence (DNA): TGTGCCAGCAGACCACAGGGAGAAGTGGGAGATACGCAGTATTTT. Translated: CASRPQGEVGDTQYF.